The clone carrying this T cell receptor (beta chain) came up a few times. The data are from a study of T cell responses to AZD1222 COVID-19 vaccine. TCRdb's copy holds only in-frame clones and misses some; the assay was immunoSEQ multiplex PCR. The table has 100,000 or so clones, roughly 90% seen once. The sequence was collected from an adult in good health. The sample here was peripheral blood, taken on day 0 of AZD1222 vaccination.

The CDR3: CASSRTPEATNEKLFF. As DNA, the CDR3 is TGCGCCAGCAGCCGAACTCCAGAAGCAACTAATGAAAAACTGTTTTTT. This sequence joins TRBV4-1 and TRBJ1-4; D is ambiguous. CDR3 length equals 16 residues. Trimming shortened V by 4 bases and J by 0 bases, and 12 bases separated the two germline ends. Germline V lookup: CDR1 MGHRA, CDR2 YSYEKL.